This T cell receptor beta chain emerged from a study of blood T cell repertoires in COVID-19. Overall study context: From the United States, Italy and Spain came samples of acute and convalescent COVID-19. In each case, the material was cDNA or gDNA derived from T cells, B-cell-depleted T cells, or PBMCs.

This clone has just a few counts. J was trimmed by 5 bases and V by 8 bases; bases with no gene match: 12. The CDR3 contains 14 residues. CDR1 MNHNY and CDR2 SVGAGI come from the germline V gene (reference sequence). Original processing methods: Amplification from reference gene primers served as the basis for estimated nucleated cell counts. Using immunoSEQ multiplex PCR, the repertoire was profiled, and TCRdb retains in-frame clones only, with some absent. V, J and clone size were drawn from that table, and D and trimming were deduced from the DNA. The sample has 45,000 to 60,000 clones; about 86% are singletons.

Material for sequencing was peripheral blood. The origin of this receptor is a man aged 65-85 years with active COVID-19. The chain links TRBV6-6 to TRBJ2-7, with TRBD1 identical over 7 bases. Here the CDR3 DNA reads TGTGCCAGCCGACCCCGGACAGGAATAAACGAGCAGTACTTC. Translating gives CASRPRTGINEQYF.